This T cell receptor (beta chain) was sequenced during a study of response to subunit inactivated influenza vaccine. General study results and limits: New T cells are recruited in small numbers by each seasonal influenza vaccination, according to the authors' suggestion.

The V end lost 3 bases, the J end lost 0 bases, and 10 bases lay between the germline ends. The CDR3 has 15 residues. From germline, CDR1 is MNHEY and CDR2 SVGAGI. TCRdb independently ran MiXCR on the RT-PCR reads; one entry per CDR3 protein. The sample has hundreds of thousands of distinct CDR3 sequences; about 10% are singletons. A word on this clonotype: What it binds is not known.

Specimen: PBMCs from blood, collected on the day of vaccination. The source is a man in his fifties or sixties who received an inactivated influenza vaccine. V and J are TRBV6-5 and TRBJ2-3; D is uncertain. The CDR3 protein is CASSYTSSSTDTQYF. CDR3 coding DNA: TGTGCCAGCAGTTATACCTCGTCTAGCACAGATACGCAGTATTTT.